Presented here are 10 T cell receptor beta chains from one specimen sequenced in a study of CD8+ T cells in alopecia areata listed by TCRdb under 2018. The time point tag for this specimen amounts to: baseline before oral tofacitinib. Library preparation used the immunoSEQ multiplex PCR assay. For TCR sequencing, RNA was extracted from every sample and reverse transcribed into cDNA to serve as template. This immuneACCESS table, as held by TCRdb, lists in-frame sequences with V and J called but not all clones. Of the missing ones, under half trace to an unresolved V gene in checked studies; the others have no known cause. This sample holds fewer than 150,000 clones; 50% to 60% were observed only once. The ten largest clones capture less than 5.5% of the sample. Sequenced here: CD4+ T cells sorted from blood, sampled at week 0. The receptors shown here come from a human donor with alopecia areata.

The table lists this clone with a few counts. CDR3 bases: TGCGCCAGCAGCCTCCCAAGGGGAGTCAGGGCTGAAAAACTGTTTTTT. Amino acids: CASSLPRGVRAEKLFF. The chain joins TRBV4-1 to TRBJ1-4, with D perhaps TRBD1 (5 bases). The CDR3 covers 16 residues. The germline gives CDR1 MGHRA, CDR2 YSYEKL. The V and J ends lost 4 bases and 7 bases respectively, with 19 bases between them.

The rearrangement links TRBV23-1 to TRBJ1-2; D is possibly TRBD1 (5 bases). TRBV23-1 is assigned to the ORF class and has an uncertain function. Trimming took off 6 bases at V and 7 bases at J, with 9 bases between the two ends. The CDR3 contains 11 residues. The CDR3 region has the DNA TGCGCCAGCAGCTCAGGGTGTGGCTACACCTTC. Amino acids: CASSSGCGYTF.

The chain uses TRBV5-6 and TRBJ1-2; the D gene is possibly TRBD1 (5 bases). Per germline, CDR1 SGHDT and CDR2 YYEEEE. CDR3 length: 15 amino acids. V lost 7 bases, J lost 5 bases, and 21 bases lay in between. The DNA of the CDR3 is TGTGCCAGCGGGGACCCAGGACCCACTGGTTATGGCTACACCTTC. It encodes CASGDPGPTGYGYTF.

The V call is TRBV15, the J call TRBJ1-2; D is unclear. There are 12 residues in the CDR3. Germline loops: CDR1 LNHNV, CDR2 YYDKDF (reference sequence). With 2 bases removed from V and 7 bases from J, the gap between germline ends came to 8 bases. This chain's CDR3 is CATSRLTGGYTF. The CDR3 nucleotides are TGTGCCACCAGCAGATTAACGGGTGGCTACACCTTC.

CDR3 nucleotide sequence: TGCGCCAGCAGCCACGAGGGAGGAAGGGCGGATACGCAGTATTTT. Translating it yields CASSHEGGRADTQYF. This chain links TRBV5-1 with TRBJ2-3; D is possibly TRBD2 (6 bases). Germline CDR1 SGHRS, CDR2 YFSETQ. Trimming removed 4 bases at V and 6 bases at J, with 18 bases between. The CDR3 extends over 15 amino acids.

The chain joins TRBV2 to TRBJ2-2; D ambiguous. This CDR3 has 11 amino acids. V was clipped by 6 bases and J by 5 bases, with 4 bases between them. From germline, CDR1 is SNHLY and CDR2 FYNNEI. The CDR3 loop is CASSRTGELFF. As DNA, the CDR3 is TGTGCCAGCAGCCGAACCGGGGAGCTGTTTTTT.

This clone was recorded only once. J is TRBJ2-3 and V is TRBV7-2; TRBD2 agrees at 11 bases. Losses at the gene ends were 3 bases for V and 6 bases for J; bases not matched to a gene: 8. The CDR3 is 16 amino acids. Germline CDR1 SGHTA, CDR2 FQGNSA. Here the CDR3 reads CASSFTSGGSGDTQYF. The CDR3 DNA reads TGTGCCAGCAGCTTTACTAGCGGGGGATCCGGTGATACGCAGTATTTT.

This clone occurred a few times. The CDR3 sequence is CASSSNIAGGIALIQFF. The DNA of the CDR3 is TGTGCCAGCAGCAGTAACATAGCGGGAGGCATAGCATTGATCCAGTTCTTC. V is TRBV28 and J is TRBJ2-1, with 10 bases that match TRBD2. The trim removed 6 bases at V and 13 bases at J, leaving 21 bases unmatched. The CDR3 is 17 residues long. Germline V gene data show CDR1 as MDHEN and CDR2 as SYDVKM.

The chain carries TRBV10-3 and TRBJ2-5, with D possibly TRBD1 on 6 matching bases. V lost 6 bases to trimming and J lost 0 bases, with 8 bases between them. Germline-derived CDR1 and CDR2 are ENHRY and SYGVKD. The CDR3 runs to 13 residues. The CDR3 sequence: CAIRYRDQETQYF. Written as DNA, the CDR3 is TGTGCCATCAGGTACAGGGACCAAGAGACCCAGTACTTC.

The rearrangement links TRBV19 to TRBJ2-7; D is ambiguous. Germline V gene lookup returns CDR1 LNHDA and CDR2 SQIVND (reference sequence). The V end lost 6 bases, the J end lost 5 bases, and 14 bases lay between the germline ends. This CDR3 is 13 amino acids long. CDR3 bases: TGTGCCAGTAGCCCCCGAACGGGTCACGAGCAGTACTTC. Encoded protein: CASSPRTGHEQYF.